A single sample is the source of the 22 T cell receptor beta chains below, sequenced in a study of blood T cells in healthy people across ages. The authors ran a second PCR of 7 to 11 cycles using a sample-barcoded 5' primer and a J-beta primer mix. TCRdb redid the calling of the 5' RACE reads with MiXCR, one entry per CDR3 protein. Of about 1.6 million distinct CDR3 sequences in the sample, approximately 32% were seen once. Sequenced: blood. The origin of the receptors is a woman under 40 in good health.

As regards this clonotype: One end of the junction is discordant with germline, which a read error may explain. This chain links TRBV9 with TRBJ2-1; tentative D call: TRBD1 (6 bases). CDR3 length equals 13 residues. Per germline, CDR1 SGDLS and CDR2 YYNGEE. CDR3 nucleotide sequence: TGTGCCAACAGCGGTCCGTCAAGGGGGGAGCAGTTCTTC. It yields the protein CANSGPSRGEQFF.

The chain combines TRBV3-1 with TRBJ2-5, with 7 bases fitting TRBD2. This CDR3 contains 17 residues. Losses at the gene ends were 1 base for V and 1 base for J; bases not matched to a gene: 9. The V gene's germline CDR1 is LGHDT and CDR2 YNNKEL (reference sequence). CDR3 residues: CASSQVSTSLLQETQYF. CDR3 coding DNA: TGTGCCAGCAGCCAAGTCTCGACTAGCCTCCTCCAAGAGACCCAGTACTTC.

This clonotype has only a few counts. V is TRBV6-5 and J is TRBJ1-4; tentatively, D is TRBD1 (6 bases). In germline, CDR1 is MNHEY, CDR2 SVGAGI. This CDR3 is 13 amino acids long. The ends were cut back, 2 bases at V and 8 bases at J, with 9 bases in the middle. The CDR3 is CASSYGGREKLFF. CDR3 sequence (DNA): TGTGCCAGCAGTTACGGGGGCAGGGAAAAACTGTTTTTT.

The sample holds a few counts of this clonotype. The genes are TRBV6-5 and TRBJ2-1; 8 positions agree with TRBD2. The V segment lost 8 bases and the J segment 6 bases; nucleotides outside the gene matches: 6. The CDR3 sequence is 13 residues long. Germline assignment: CDR1 MNHEY and CDR2 SVGAGI. The CDR3 reads CASGAGVGNEQFF. The CDR3 DNA sequence: TGTGCCAGCGGAGCGGGAGTTGGCAATGAGCAGTTCTTC.

Only a few counts were recorded for this clonotype. Written as DNA, the CDR3 is TGTGCCAGCAGTCCAGACAGGGCCCCCCCCCGAGAGACCCAGTACTTC. This gives the protein CASSPDRAPPRETQYF. The chain couples TRBV12-3 or TRBV12-4 to TRBJ2-5; 7 bases map to TRBD1. V lost 5 bases to trimming and J lost 4 bases; unmatched junction nucleotides: 13. CDR3 length: 16 residues.

The rearrangement joins TRBV20-1 to TRBJ1-3; tentatively, D is TRBD1 (5 bases). The CDR3 has 18 amino acids. Trimming took off 3 bases at V and 0 bases at J, with 21 bases between the two ends. Germline values: CDR1 DFQATT, CDR2 SNEGSKA (reference sequence). The chain's CDR3 is CSASDPRKGASSGNTIYF. Written as DNA, the CDR3 is TGCAGTGCTAGCGACCCCCGGAAAGGGGCTTCCTCTGGAAACACCATATATTTT.

This clonotype was observed a handful of times. The V gene is TRBV5-1, the J gene TRBJ2-5, with a possible D match to TRBD1 (6 bases). The DNA end lines up better with TRBJ2-7; the J call may be wrong. Germline lookup yields CDR1 SGHRS and CDR2 YFSETQ. The CDR3 is 16 amino acids. The CDR3 sequence is CASSSSTGPGSYEQYF. Written as DNA, the CDR3 is TGCGCCAGCAGCAGCTCGACAGGTCCAGGATCCTACGAGCAGTACTTC.

The gene calls are TRBV27 and TRBJ1-2; 7 bases fit TRBD1. Germline V lookup: CDR1 MNHEY, CDR2 SMNVEV (reference sequence). Unmatched junction bases numbered 12, after V lost 6 bases and J lost 5 bases. This CDR3 has 15 residues. The CDR3 reads CASSRRVGGRYGYTF. As DNA, the CDR3 is TGTGCCAGCAGCCGTCGGGTAGGGGGCCGGTATGGCTACACCTTC.

The V call is TRBV11-2, the J call TRBJ2-3, with D tentatively TRBD2 (7 bases). Trimming pared 5 bases from V and 1 base from J, leaving 25 bases between. CDR1 and CDR2 from the germline V gene are SGHAT and FQNNGV. The CDR3 runs 19 residues. The CDR3 DNA is TGTGCCAGCAGCGCCTCAGTCGGGGGGCATCTAGTTGGCACAGATACGCAGTATTTT. It codes for CASSASVGGHLVGTDTQYF.

This clonotype was seen a handful of times. The J gene is TRBJ1-6, the V gene TRBV4-1, with 12 bases lining up with TRBD1. This CDR3 is 17 amino acids long. V was clipped by 6 bases and J by 5 bases; unmatched bases: 8. The germline V gene has CDR1 MGHRA and CDR2 YSYEKL. The CDR3 protein is CASRAGTGGSDNSPLHF. As DNA, the CDR3 is TGCGCCAGCAGGGCCGGGACAGGGGGCTCGGATAATTCACCCCTCCACTTT.

This chain joins TRBV4-1 and TRBJ2-1; 8 nucleotides match TRBD2. CDR1 is MGHRA and CDR2 is YSYEKL in the germline V gene. The CDR3 extends over 16 amino acids. J was trimmed by 5 bases and V by 1 base; bases with no gene match: 7. Here the CDR3 DNA reads TGCGCCAGCAGCCAAGTTGTAGCGGGGTATAACAATGAGCAGTTCTTC. Its protein product is CASSQVVAGYNNEQFF.

The chain combines TRBV30 with TRBJ2-4; TRBD2 might be the D (5 bases). CDR1 is GTSNPN and CDR2 is SVGIG in the germline V gene (reference sequence). The CDR3 runs to 13 residues. The V end was cut by 4 bases, the J end by 1 base, with 8 bases between. The CDR3 sequence is CAWNSGAKNIQYF. In nucleotides, the CDR3 is TGTGCCTGGAATTCGGGGGCCAAAAACATTCAGTACTTC.

The rearrangement joins TRBV3-1 to TRBJ2-5; 7 bases match TRBD1. V lost 2 bases to trimming and J lost 0 bases; unmatched junction nucleotides: 6. Germline CDR1 is LGHDT and CDR2 is YNNKEL (reference sequence). The CDR3 is 16 residues long. This CDR3 is CASSQTSGGHQETQYF. The DNA of the CDR3 is TGTGCCAGCAGCCAAACCTCAGGGGGACACCAAGAGACCCAGTACTTC.

The rearrangement links TRBV10-3 to TRBJ2-3; possible D gene TRBD2, 6 bases. Trimming left V 4 bases short and J 5 bases short, with 16 bases between. Germline V gives CDR1 ENHRY, CDR2 SYGVKD. This CDR3 is built from 15 residues. CDR3 DNA: TGTGCCATCAGTGGACCTAGCGTCTCGGTAGATACGCAGTATTTT. Its protein is CAISGPSVSVDTQYF.

The chain links TRBV21-1 to TRBJ2-7; the D call TRBD2 from the table was never checked on the DNA. TRBV21-1 is assigned pseudogene status. The CDR3 sequence is 13 residues long. The CDR3 DNA is TGTGCCAGCAGCGAAGGGACGGGCCACGAGCAGTACTTC. Protein product: CASSEGTGHEQYF.

The CDR3 DNA follows: TGTGCCAGCAGTCGCGGAGGGGGTCAAGATACGCAGTATTTT. Protein product: CASSRGGGQDTQYF. V gene TRBV7-2 combines with J gene TRBJ2-3; D possibly uses TRBD1 or TRBD2 (6 bases each). Germline CDR1 reads SGHTA; CDR2 reads FQGNSA. The CDR3 is made up of 14 amino acids. V gave up 6 bases and J gave up 5 bases, with 15 bases separating them.

The chain employs TRBV6-1 and TRBJ2-5; possibly TRBD1 or TRBD2 for D (6 bases each). The CDR3 consists of 16 residues. V was pared by 6 bases and J by 5 bases, with 22 bases between. The germline gives CDR1 MNHNS, CDR2 SASEGT. The CDR3 DNA is TGTGCCAGCAGCAAGGGGGACTTCTGGAATAGGGAGACCCAGTACTTC. Protein product: CASSKGDFWNRETQYF.

This clonotype was counted only a few times. As DNA, the CDR3 is TGCGCCAGCAGCCAAGCGCCTACTAACTATGGCTACACCTTC. It is translated as CASSQAPTNYGYTF. The chain employs TRBV4-1 and TRBJ1-2, with D hard to call. This CDR3 region has 14 residues. Per germline, CDR1 MGHRA and CDR2 YSYEKL. Trimming removed 1 base from V and 0 bases from J, with 6 bases in between.

Only a few counts were recorded for this clonotype. The rearrangement joins TRBV10-3 to TRBJ2-1; D not certain. In germline, CDR1 is ENHRY, CDR2 SYGVKD. Trimming left V 8 bases short and J 0 bases short, with 8 bases between. This CDR3 comprises 13 residues. The CDR3 spells CAIRLGSYNEQFF. DNA of the CDR3: TGTGCCATCCGACTTGGCTCCTACAATGAGCAGTTCTTC.

This sequence joins TRBV5-4 and TRBJ2-3; D tentatively reads TRBD1 or TRBD2 (5 bases each). CDR1 is SGHNT and CDR2 is YYREEE in the germline V gene (reference sequence). The CDR3 extends over 14 amino acids. Trimming took 4 bases from V and 6 from J, leaving 15 bases between them. The CDR3: CASSIGTAQDTQYF. DNA of the CDR3: TGTGCCAGCAGCATCGGGACCGCGCAGGATACGCAGTATTTT.

This chain uses TRBV6-1 with TRBJ1-5; TRBD1 matches 7 bases. The CDR3 has 17 amino acids. Germline V gives CDR1 MNHNS, CDR2 SASEGT. With V trimmed by 8 bases and J by 0 bases, 13 bases remained unmatched. The CDR3 is CASSGRGQLISNQPQHF. CDR3 sequence (DNA): TGTGCCAGCTCCGGGCGGGGACAGTTGATTAGCAATCAGCCCCAGCATTTT.

The gene calls are TRBV6-1 and TRBJ2-7; 8 bases fit TRBD1. V shed 4 bases and J 2 bases; nucleotides not matched to a gene: 10. CDR1 is MNHNS and CDR2 is SASEGT in the germline V gene. The CDR3 sequence is 16 residues long. Here the CDR3 reads CASSADRAEGAYEQYF. The CDR3 nucleotides are TGTGCCAGCAGTGCGGACAGGGCTGAGGGGGCCTACGAGCAGTACTTC.